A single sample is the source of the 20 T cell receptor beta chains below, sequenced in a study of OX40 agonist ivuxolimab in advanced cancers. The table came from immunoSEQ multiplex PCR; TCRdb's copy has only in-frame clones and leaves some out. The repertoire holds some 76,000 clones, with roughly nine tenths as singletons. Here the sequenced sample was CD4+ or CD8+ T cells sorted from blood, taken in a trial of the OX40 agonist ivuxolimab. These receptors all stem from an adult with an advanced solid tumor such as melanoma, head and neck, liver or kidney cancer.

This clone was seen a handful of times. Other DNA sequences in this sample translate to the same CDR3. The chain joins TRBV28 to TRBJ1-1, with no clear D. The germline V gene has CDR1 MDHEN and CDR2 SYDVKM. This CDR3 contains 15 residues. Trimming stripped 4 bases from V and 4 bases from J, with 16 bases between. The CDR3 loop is CASSSQIWVGTEAFF. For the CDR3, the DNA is TGTGCCAGCAGTTCCCAGATTTGGGTTGGCACTGAAGCTTTCTTT. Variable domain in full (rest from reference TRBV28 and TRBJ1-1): DVKVTQSSRYLVKRTGEKVFLECVQDMDHENMFWYRQDPGLGLRLIYFSYDVKMKEKGDIPEGYSVSREKKERFSLILESASTNQTSMYLCASSSQIWVGTEAFFGQGTRLTVV.

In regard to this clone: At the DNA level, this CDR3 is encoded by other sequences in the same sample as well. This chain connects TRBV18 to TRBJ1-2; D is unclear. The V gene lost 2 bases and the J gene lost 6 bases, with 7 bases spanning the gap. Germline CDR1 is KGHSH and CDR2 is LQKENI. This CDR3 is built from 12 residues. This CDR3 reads CASSPSGDGYTF. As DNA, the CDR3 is TGTGCCAGCTCACCAAGTGGTGATGGCTACACCTTC. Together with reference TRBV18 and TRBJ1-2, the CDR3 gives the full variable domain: NAGVMQNPRHLVRRRGQEARLRCSPMKGHSHVYWYRQLPEEGLKFMVYLQKENIIDESGMPKERFSAEFPKEGPSILRIQQVVRGDSAAYFCASSPSGDGYTFGSGTRLTVV.

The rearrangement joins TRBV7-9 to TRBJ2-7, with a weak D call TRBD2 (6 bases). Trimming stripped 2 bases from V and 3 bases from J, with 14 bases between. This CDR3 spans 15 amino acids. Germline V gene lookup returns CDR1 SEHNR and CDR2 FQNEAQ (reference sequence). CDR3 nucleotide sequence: TGTGCCAGCAGCTTAAGGGACTGGCAAAGCTACGAGCAGTACTTC. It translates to CASSLRDWQSYEQYF.

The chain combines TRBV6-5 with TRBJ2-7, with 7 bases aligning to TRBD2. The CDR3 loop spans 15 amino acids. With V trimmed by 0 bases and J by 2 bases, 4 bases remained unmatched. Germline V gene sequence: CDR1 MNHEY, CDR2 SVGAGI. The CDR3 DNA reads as TGTGCCAGCAGTTACTCGTACAGCGGGGCCTACGAGCAGTACTTC. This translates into CASSYSYSGAYEQYF.

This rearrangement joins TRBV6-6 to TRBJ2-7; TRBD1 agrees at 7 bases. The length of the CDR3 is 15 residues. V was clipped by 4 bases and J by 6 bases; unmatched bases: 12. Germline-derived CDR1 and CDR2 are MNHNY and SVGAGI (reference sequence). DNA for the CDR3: TGTGCCAGCAGTTGGGAAAGACAGGGTAGTGGCGAGCAGTACTTC. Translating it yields CASSWERQGSGEQYF.

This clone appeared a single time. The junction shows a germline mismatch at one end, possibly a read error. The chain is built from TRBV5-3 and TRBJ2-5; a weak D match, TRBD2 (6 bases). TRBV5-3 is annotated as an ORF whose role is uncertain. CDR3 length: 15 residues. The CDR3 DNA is TGTGCCAGCAGCTTAGGAGGGTCTCAGGGAGAGACCCAGTACTTC. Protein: CASSLGGSQGETQYF.

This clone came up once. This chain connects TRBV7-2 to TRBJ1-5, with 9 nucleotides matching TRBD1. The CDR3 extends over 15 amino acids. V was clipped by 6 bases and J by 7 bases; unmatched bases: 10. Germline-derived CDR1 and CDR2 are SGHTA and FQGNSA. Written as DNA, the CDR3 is TGTGCCAGCAGATCGGGACAGGGTGAAGGGCAGCCCCAGCATTTT. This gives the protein CASRSGQGEGQPQHF.

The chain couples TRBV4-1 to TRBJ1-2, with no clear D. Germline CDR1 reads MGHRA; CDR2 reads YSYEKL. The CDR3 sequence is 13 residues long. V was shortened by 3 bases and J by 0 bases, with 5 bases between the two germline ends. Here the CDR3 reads CASSHNANYGYTF. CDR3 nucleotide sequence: TGCGCCAGCAGCCACAATGCTAACTATGGCTACACCTTC.

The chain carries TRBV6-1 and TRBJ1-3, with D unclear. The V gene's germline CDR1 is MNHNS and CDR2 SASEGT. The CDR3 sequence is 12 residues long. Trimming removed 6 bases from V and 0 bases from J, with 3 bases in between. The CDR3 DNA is TGTGCCAGCAGGACCTCTGGAAACACCATATATTTT. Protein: CASRTSGNTIYF.

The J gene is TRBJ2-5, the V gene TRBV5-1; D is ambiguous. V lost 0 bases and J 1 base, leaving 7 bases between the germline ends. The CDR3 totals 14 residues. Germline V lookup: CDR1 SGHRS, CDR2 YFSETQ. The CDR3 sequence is CASSLDRAQETQYF. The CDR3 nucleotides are TGCGCCAGCAGCTTGGACCGGGCCCAAGAGACCCAGTACTTC.

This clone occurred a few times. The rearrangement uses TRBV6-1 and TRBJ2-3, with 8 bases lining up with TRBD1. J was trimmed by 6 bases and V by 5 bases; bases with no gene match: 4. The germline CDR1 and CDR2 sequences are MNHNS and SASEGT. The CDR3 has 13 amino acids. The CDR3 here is CASSRDRGDTQYF. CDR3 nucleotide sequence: TGTGCCAGCAGTCGCGACAGGGGTGATACGCAGTATTTT.

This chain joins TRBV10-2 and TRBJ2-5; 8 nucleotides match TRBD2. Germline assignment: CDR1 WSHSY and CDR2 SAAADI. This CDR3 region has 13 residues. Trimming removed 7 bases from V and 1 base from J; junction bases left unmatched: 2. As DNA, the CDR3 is TGCGCCAGCACCCTAGCGGGCCAAGAGACCCAGTACTTC. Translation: CASTLAGQETQYF.

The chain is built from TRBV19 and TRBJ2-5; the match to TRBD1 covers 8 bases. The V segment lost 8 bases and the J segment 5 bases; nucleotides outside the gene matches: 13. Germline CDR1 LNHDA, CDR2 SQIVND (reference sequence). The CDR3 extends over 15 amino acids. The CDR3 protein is CASGSGQVEGETQYF. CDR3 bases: TGTGCCAGTGGCTCGGGACAGGTTGAGGGGGAGACCCAGTACTTC.

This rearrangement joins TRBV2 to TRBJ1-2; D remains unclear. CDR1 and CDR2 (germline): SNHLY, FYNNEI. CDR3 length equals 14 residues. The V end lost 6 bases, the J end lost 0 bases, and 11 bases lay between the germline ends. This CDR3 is CASSRTGSNYGYTF. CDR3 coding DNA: TGTGCCAGCAGCCGGACGGGGTCTAACTATGGCTACACCTTC.

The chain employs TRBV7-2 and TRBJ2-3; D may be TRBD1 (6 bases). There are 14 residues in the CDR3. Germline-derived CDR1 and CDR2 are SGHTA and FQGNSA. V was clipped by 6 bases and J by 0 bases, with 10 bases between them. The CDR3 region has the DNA TGTGCCAGCAGACCAGGGGCTAGCACAGATACGCAGTATTTT. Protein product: CASRPGASTDTQYF.

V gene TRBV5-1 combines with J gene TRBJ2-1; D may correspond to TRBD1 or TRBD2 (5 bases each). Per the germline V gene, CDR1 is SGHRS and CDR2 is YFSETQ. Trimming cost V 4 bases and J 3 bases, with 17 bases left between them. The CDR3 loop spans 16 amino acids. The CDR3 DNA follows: TGCGCCAGCAGCACTTACCGGGACGGCTACTACAATGAGCAGTTCTTC. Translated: CASSTYRDGYYNEQFF.

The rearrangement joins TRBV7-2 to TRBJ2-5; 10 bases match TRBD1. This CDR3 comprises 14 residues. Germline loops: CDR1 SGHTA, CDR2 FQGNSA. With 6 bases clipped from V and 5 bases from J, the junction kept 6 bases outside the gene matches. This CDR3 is CASSLDRGLETQYF. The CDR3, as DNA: TGTGCCAGCAGTCTTGACAGGGGGCTTGAGACCCAGTACTTC. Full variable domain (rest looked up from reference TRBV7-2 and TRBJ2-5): GAGVSQSPSNKVTEKGKDVELRCDPISGHTALYWYRQSLGQGLEFLIYFQGNSAPDKSGLPSDRFSAERTGGSVSTLTIQRTQQEDSAVYLCASSLDRGLETQYFGPGTRLLVL.

Here the CDR3 reads CAWSVYGARTGELFF. CDR3 DNA: TGTGCCTGGAGTGTATATGGGGCGCGGACCGGGGAGCTGTTTTTT. The V gene is TRBV30, the J gene TRBJ2-2; perhaps TRBD1 as D (5 bases). This CDR3 has 15 amino acids. CDR1 GTSNPN and CDR2 SVGIG come from the germline V gene (reference sequence). Trimming shortened V by 0 bases and J by 5 bases, and 13 bases separated the two germline ends.

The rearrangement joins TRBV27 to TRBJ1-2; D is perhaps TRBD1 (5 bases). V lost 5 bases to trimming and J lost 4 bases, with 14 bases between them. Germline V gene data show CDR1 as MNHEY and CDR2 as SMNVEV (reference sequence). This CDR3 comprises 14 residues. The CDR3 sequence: CASSRTGTGYGYTF. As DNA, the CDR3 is TGTGCCAGCAGTCGGACCGGGACCGGCTATGGCTACACCTTC.

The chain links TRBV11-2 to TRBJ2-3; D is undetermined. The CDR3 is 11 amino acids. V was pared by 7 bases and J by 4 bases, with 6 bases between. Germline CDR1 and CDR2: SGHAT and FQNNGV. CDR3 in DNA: TGTGCCAGCACCCTAGCAGATACGCAGTATTTT. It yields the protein CASTLADTQYF.